Shown below are 7 T cell receptor beta chains from a single sample sequenced in a study of response to subunit inactivated influenza vaccine. MiXCR was run by TCRdb on the RT-PCR reads, yielding one entry per CDR3 protein. The sample lists 550,000 to 800,000 distinct CDR3 sequences; more than 11% were seen once. The material was PBMCs from blood, obtained approximately 15 days before vaccination. Receptors were obtained from a man between 50 and 59 years old who received an inactivated influenza vaccine.

The chain links TRBV4-1 to TRBJ2-7, with a tentative D call TRBD1 (5 bases). This CDR3 is built from 16 residues. V lost 1 base to trimming and J lost 1 base, with 14 bases between them. Germline assignment: CDR1 MGHRA and CDR2 YSYEKL. CDR3 in DNA: TGCGCCAGCAGCCAAGTGGCGCAGGGCCTTTCCTACGAGCAGTACTTC. Its protein product is CASSQVAQGLSYEQYF.

The chain is built from TRBV6-2 or TRBV6-3 and TRBJ2-3, with a possible D match to TRBD2 (5 bases). The V end lost 4 bases, the J end lost 2 bases, and 13 bases lay between the germline ends. The CDR3 contains 15 residues. Germline V CDR1 and CDR2: MNHEY, SVGEGT. The CDR3 nucleotides read TGTGCCAGCAGTTTGTGGCCAGGACTCACAGATACGCAGTATTTT. It codes for CASSLWPGLTDTQYF.

This clonotype was observed a few times. V and J are TRBV10-3 and TRBJ2-7; D is unclear. This CDR3 has 12 amino acids. Germline V gene sequence: CDR1 ENHRY, CDR2 SYGVKD. V dropped 3 bases and J dropped 4 bases, with 7 bases sitting between them. As DNA, the CDR3 is TGTGCCATCAGTGACTCGGATTACGAGCAGTACTTC. Translation gives CAISDSDYEQYF.

J is TRBJ2-1 and V is TRBV30; D is unclear. V was shortened by 5 bases and J by 2 bases, with 10 bases between the two germline ends. Germline CDR1 GTSNPN, CDR2 SVGIG (reference sequence). This CDR3 region has 13 residues. DNA for the CDR3: TGTGCCTGGGGTCCGAGAGCCTACAATGAGCAGTTCTTC. Amino acid sequence: CAWGPRAYNEQFF.

This clonotype was seen a few times. The V and J genes are TRBV20-1 and TRBJ2-1; 7 bases line up with TRBD2. The germline V gene has CDR1 DFQATT and CDR2 SNEGSKA (reference sequence). The CDR3 runs 16 residues. With 6 bases clipped from V and 0 bases from J, the junction kept 11 bases outside the gene matches. This CDR3 is CSAPRLAASSYNEQFF. The CDR3 bases are TGCAGTGCCCCTCGACTAGCTGCGAGCTCCTACAATGAGCAGTTCTTC.

This clonotype has more than one count but fewer than ten. CDR3 in DNA: TGTGCCAGCAGTTTCGGACAGTCCCCTGAAGCTTTCTTT. Translation: CASSFGQSPEAFF. This chain connects TRBV27 to TRBJ1-1; D is possibly TRBD1 (6 bases). V dropped 3 bases and J dropped 6 bases, with 11 bases sitting between them. The CDR3 loop spans 13 amino acids. Germline CDR1 and CDR2: MNHEY and SMNVEV (reference sequence).

The chain employs TRBV25-1 and TRBJ2-6; 7 bases are shared with TRBD1. This CDR3 comprises 17 residues. V shed 0 bases and J 3 bases; nucleotides not matched to a gene: 5. The V gene's germline CDR1 is MGHDK and CDR2 SYGVNS. CDR3 nucleotide sequence: TGTGCCAGCAGTGAATATGAGGGGGCACATGGGGCCAACGTCCTGACTTTC. Protein product: CASSEYEGAHGANVLTF.